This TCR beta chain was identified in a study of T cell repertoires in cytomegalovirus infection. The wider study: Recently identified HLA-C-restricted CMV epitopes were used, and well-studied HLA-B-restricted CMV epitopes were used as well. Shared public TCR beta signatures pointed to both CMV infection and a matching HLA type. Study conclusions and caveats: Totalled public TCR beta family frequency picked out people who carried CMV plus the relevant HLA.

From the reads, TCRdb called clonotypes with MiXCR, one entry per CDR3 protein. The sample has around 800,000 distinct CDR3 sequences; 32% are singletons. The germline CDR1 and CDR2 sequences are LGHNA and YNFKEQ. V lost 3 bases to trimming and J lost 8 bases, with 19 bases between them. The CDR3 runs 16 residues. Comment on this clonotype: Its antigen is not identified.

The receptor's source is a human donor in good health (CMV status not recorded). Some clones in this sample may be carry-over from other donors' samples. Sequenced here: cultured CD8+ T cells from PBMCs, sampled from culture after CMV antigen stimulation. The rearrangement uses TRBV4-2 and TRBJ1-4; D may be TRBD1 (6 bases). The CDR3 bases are TGTGCCAGCAGCCACGGGGACACTCAAGTAAGGGAAAAACTGTTTTTT. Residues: CASSHGDTQVREKLFF.